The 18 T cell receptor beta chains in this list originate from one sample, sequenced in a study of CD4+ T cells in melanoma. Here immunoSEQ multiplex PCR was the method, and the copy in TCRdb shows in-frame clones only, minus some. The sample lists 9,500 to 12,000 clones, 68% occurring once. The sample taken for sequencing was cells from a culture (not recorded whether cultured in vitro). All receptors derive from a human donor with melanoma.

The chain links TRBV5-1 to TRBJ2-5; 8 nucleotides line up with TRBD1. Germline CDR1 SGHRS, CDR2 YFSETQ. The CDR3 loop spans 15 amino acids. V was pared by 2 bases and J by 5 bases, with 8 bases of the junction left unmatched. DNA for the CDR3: TGCGCCAGCAGCTTACAGGGGGTTTCTGGGGAGACCCAGTACTTC. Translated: CASSLQGVSGETQYF. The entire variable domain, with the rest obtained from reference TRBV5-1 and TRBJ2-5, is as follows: KAGVTQTPRYLIKTRGQQVTLSCSPISGHRSVSWYQQTPGQGLQFLFEYFSETQRNKGNFPGRFSGRQFSNSRSEMNVSTLELGDSALYLCASSLQGVSGETQYFGPGTRLLVL.

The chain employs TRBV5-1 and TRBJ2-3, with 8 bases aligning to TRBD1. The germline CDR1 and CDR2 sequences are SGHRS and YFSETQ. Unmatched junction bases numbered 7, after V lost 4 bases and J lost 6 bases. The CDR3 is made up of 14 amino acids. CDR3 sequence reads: CASSPSTGADTQYF. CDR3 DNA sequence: TGCGCCAGCAGCCCATCGACAGGGGCTGATACGCAGTATTTT. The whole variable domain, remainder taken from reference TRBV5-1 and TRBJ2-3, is KAGVTQTPRYLIKTRGQQVTLSCSPISGHRSVSWYQQTPGQGLQFLFEYFSETQRNKGNFPGRFSGRQFSNSRSEMNVSTLELGDSALYLCASSPSTGADTQYFGPGTRLTVL.

The DNA of the CDR3 is TGTGCCAGTAGCTCGACAGGGATTTTAGGCTACACCTTC. Amino acids: CASSSTGILGYTF. This chain links TRBV19 with TRBJ1-2; 7 positions agree with TRBD1. From germline, CDR1 is LNHDA and CDR2 SQIVND (reference sequence). Germline trimming cut 6 bases from V and 8 bases from J; bases unmatched to any gene: 9. CDR3 length equals 13 residues.

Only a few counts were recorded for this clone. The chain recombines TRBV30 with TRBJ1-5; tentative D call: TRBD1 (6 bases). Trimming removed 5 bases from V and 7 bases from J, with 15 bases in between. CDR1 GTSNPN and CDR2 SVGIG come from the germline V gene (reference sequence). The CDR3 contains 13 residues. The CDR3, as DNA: TGTGCCTGGCAGACAGCGAGGGGGCAGCCCCAGCATTTT. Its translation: CAWQTARGQPQHF. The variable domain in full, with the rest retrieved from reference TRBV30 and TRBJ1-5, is SQTIHQWPATLVQPVGSPLSLECTVEGTSNPNLYWYRQAAGRGLQLLFYSVGIGQISSEVPQNLSASRPQDRQFILSSKKLLLSDSGFYLCAWQTARGQPQHFGDGTRLSIL.

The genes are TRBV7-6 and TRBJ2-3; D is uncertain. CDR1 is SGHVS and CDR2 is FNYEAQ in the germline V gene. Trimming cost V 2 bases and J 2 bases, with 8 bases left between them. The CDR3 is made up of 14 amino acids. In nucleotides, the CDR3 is TGTGCCAGCAGCTTACATCAAGACACAGATACGCAGTATTTT. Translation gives CASSLHQDTDTQYF.

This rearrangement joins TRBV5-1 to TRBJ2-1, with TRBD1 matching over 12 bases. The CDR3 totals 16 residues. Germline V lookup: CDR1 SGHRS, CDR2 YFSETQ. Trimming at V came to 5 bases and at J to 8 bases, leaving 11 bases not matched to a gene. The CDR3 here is CASSLQPGQGAYEQFF. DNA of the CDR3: TGCGCCAGCAGTTTGCAACCGGGACAGGGGGCCTATGAGCAGTTCTTC.

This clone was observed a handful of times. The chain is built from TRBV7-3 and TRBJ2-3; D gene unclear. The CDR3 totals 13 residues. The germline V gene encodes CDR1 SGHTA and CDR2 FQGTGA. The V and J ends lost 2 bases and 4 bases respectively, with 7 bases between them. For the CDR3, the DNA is TGTGCCAGCAGCTTAGCAAAGCCAGATACGCAGTATTTT. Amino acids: CASSLAKPDTQYF.

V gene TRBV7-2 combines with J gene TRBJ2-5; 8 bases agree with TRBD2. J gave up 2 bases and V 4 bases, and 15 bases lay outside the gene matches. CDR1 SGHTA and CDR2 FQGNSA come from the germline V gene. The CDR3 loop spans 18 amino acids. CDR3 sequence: CASSSQPPRLAKQETQYF. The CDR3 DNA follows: TGTGCCAGCAGCTCCCAGCCCCCCCGACTAGCGAAACAAGAGACCCAGTACTTC. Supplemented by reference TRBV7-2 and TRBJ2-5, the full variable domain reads GAGVSQSPSNKVTEKGKDVELRCDPISGHTALYWYRQSLGQGLEFLIYFQGNSAPDKSGLPSDRFSAERTGGSVSTLTIQRTQQEDSAVYLCASSSQPPRLAKQETQYFGPGTRLLVL.

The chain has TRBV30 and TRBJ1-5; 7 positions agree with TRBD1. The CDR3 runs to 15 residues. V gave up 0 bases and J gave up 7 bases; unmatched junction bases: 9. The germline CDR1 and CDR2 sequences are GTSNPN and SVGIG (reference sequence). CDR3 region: CAWSVQGGGRQPQHF. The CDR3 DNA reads TGTGCCTGGAGTGTACAAGGGGGCGGGAGGCAGCCCCAGCATTTT. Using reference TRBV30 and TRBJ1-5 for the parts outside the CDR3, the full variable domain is SQTIHQWPATLVQPVGSPLSLECTVEGTSNPNLYWYRQAAGRGLQLLFYSVGIGQISSEVPQNLSASRPQDRQFILSSKKLLLSDSGFYLCAWSVQGGGRQPQHFGDGTRLSIL.

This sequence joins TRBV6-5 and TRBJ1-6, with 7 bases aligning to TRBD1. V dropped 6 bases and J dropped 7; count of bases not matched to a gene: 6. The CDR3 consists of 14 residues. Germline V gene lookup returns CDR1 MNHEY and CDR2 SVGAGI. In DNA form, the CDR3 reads TGTGCCAGCAGACGGGACAGCTCGAATTCACCCCTCCACTTT. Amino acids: CASRRDSSNSPLHF.

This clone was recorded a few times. The chain's CDR3 is CASSYPNRDKSYEQYF. CDR3 DNA: TGTGCCAGCAGTTACCCAAACCGGGACAAGTCCTACGAGCAGTACTTC. This chain uses TRBV6-6 with TRBJ2-7, with D perhaps TRBD1 (6 bases). CDR3 size: 16 residues. In germline, CDR1 is MNHNY, CDR2 SVGAGI (reference sequence). V was cut by 2 bases and J by 1 base, with 15 bases left in between.

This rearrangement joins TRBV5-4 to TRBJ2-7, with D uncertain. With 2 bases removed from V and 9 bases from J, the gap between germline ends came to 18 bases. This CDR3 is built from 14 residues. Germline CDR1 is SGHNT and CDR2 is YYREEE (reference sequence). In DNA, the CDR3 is TGTGCCAGCAGCTTAGGATCTGGAAGGGTCGGGCAGTACTTC. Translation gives CASSLGSGRVGQYF.

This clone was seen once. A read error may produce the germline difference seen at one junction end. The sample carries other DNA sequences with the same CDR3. The CDR3 protein is CASSETGNGNQPQHF. CDR3 bases: TGTGCCAGCAGTGAAACCGGGAACGGCAATCAGCCTCAGCATTTT. The chain couples TRBV2 to TRBJ1-5; D uncertain. Germline lookup yields CDR1 SNHLY and CDR2 FYNNEI. The length of the CDR3 is 15 residues.

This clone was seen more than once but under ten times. CDR3 in DNA: TGCGCCAGCAGTCAAACCTTGATGGGACAGGGGTCTTCCCACGAGCAGTACTTC. Protein product: CASSQTLMGQGSSHEQYF. The chain employs TRBV23-1 and TRBJ2-7; TRBD1 aligns across 10 bases. TRBV23-1 carries the ORF label, with uncertain function. V lost 2 bases to trimming and J lost 5 bases; unmatched junction nucleotides: 15. The CDR3 consists of 18 residues.

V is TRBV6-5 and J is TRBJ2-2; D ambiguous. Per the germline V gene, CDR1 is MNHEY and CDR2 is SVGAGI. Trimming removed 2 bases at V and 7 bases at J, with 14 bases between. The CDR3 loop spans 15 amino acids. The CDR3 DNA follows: TGTGCCAGCAGTTACGGACGGAGAATAGTCGGGGAGCTGTTTTTT. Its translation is CASSYGRRIVGELFF.

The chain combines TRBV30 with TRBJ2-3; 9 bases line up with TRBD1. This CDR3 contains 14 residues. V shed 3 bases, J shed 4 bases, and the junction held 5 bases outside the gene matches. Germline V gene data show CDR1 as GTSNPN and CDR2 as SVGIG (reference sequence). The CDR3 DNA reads TGTGCCTGGAGCCCGGGACAGGGACCAGATACGCAGTATTTT. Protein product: CAWSPGQGPDTQYF.

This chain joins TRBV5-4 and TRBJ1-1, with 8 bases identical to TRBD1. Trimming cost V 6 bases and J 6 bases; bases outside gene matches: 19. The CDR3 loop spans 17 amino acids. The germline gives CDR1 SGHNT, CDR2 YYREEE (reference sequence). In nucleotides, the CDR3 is TGTGCCAGCAACGGGGGACCAGGGGGCGGGGGTGAATCTGAAGCTTTCTTT. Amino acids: CASNGGPGGGGESEAFF.

The chain's CDR3 is CASSPRAGSSGANVLTF. In DNA, the CDR3 is TGTGCCAGCTCACCGAGGGCGGGGTCCTCTGGGGCCAACGTCCTGACTTTC. The J gene is TRBJ2-6, the V gene TRBV18, with D possibly TRBD2 on 6 matching bases. CDR1 is KGHSH, CDR2 LQKENI, per germline. The CDR3 spans 17 residues. V was trimmed by 3 bases and J by 0 bases, leaving 12 bases between them.